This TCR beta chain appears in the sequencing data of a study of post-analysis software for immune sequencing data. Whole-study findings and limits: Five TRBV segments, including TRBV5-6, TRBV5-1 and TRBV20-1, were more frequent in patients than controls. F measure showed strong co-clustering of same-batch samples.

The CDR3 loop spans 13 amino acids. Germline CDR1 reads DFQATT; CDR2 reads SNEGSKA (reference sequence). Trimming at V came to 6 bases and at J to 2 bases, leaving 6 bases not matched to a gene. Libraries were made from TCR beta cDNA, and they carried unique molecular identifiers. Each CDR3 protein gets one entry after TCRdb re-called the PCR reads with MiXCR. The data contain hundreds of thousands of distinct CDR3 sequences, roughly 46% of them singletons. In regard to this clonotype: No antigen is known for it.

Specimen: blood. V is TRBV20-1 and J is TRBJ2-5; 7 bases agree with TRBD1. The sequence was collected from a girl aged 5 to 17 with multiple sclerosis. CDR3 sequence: CSASSGQQETQYF. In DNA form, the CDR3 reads TGCAGTGCCTCATCGGGACAGCAAGAGACCCAGTACTTC.